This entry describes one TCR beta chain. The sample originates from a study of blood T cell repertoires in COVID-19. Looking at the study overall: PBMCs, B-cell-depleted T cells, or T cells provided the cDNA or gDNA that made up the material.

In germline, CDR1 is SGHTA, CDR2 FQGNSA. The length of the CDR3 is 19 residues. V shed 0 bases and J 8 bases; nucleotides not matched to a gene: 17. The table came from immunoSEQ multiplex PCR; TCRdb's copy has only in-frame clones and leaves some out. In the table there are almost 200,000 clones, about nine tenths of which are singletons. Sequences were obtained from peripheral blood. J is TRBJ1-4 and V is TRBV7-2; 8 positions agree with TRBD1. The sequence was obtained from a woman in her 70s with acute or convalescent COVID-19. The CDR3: CASSLALSGGVGIPEKLFF. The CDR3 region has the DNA TGTGCCAGCAGCTTAGCACTCTCAGGGGGCGTAGGAATTCCCGAAAAACTGTTTTTT.